These 7 T cell receptor beta chains were all obtained from the same sample, sequenced in a study of T-cell reconstitution after alpha-beta-depleted transplantation in children. Construction of the TCRbeta library involved unique molecular identifiers. TCRdb re-analysed the PCR reads in MiXCR, keeping a single row per CDR3 protein. The sample holds 200,000 to 250,000 distinct CDR3 sequences, approximately 8% seen once. The source material was PBMCs, mostly from graft donor cells, sampled 180 days after TCRalphabeta/CD19-depleted stem cell transplant. The receptors originated from a male patient between 5 and 17 years old who had a stem cell transplant for acute lymphoblastic leukemia, so the T cells may come from the graft donor.

This clonotype was counted many times. The rearrangement uses TRBV20-1 and TRBJ1-1; D remains ambiguous. There are 11 residues in the CDR3. Germline lookup yields CDR1 DFQATT and CDR2 SNEGSKA (reference sequence). Trimming left V 3 bases short and J 7 bases short, with 9 bases between. CDR3 residues: CSASPSIEAFF. DNA for the CDR3: TGCAGTGCTAGCCCATCGATTGAAGCTTTCTTT.

This clonotype was counted at least ten times. This chain uses TRBV7-2 with TRBJ1-5; the D gene is possibly TRBD1 (5 bases). V lost 5 bases and J 0 bases, leaving 11 bases between the germline ends. The length of the CDR3 is 15 residues. Germline lookup yields CDR1 SGHTA and CDR2 FQGNSA. The CDR3 spells CASSRDFISNQPQHF. The CDR3 DNA follows: TGTGCCAGCAGCCGGGACTTTATTAGCAATCAGCCCCAGCATTTT.

In its sample, this clonotype was seen many times. V and J are TRBV5-4 and TRBJ2-1, with 7 nucleotides matching TRBD2. With 6 bases clipped from V and 6 bases from J, the junction kept 15 bases outside the gene matches. This CDR3 is 16 amino acids long. Germline lookup yields CDR1 SGHNT and CDR2 YYREEE (reference sequence). The CDR3 bases are TGTGCCAGCACTCTAGGGGCGGGAGAAATCCTCAATGAGCAGTTCTTC. Amino acids: CASTLGAGEILNEQFF.

The table lists this clonotype with many counts. The CDR3 region has the DNA TGCGCCAGCAGTGCTACAGGAGCGCAGTTCTTC. Protein product: CASSATGAQFF. The chain couples TRBV10-2 to TRBJ2-1, with a tentative D call TRBD1 (5 bases). V was trimmed by 4 bases and J by 12 bases, leaving 10 bases between them. The CDR3 contains 11 residues. Germline V gene data show CDR1 as WSHSY and CDR2 as SAAADI.

This clonotype was found a few times. The gene calls are TRBV5-1 and TRBJ2-1, with 8 bases fitting TRBD2. Germline V gene sequence: CDR1 SGHRS, CDR2 YFSETQ. Germline trimming cut 4 bases from V and 5 bases from J; bases unmatched to any gene: 8. This CDR3 comprises 15 residues. The CDR3 nucleotides are TGCGCCAGCAGCCTTAGGACTAGCAGCAACAATGAGCAGTTCTTC. It encodes CASSLRTSSNNEQFF.

Ten or more counts support this clonotype. This chain uses TRBV7-2 with TRBJ1-4; D unresolved. V shed 5 bases and J shed 0 bases, with 4 bases lying between them. CDR1 and CDR2 (germline): SGHTA, FQGNSA. The CDR3 runs 13 residues. As DNA, the CDR3 is TGTGCCAGCAGCCTGACAACTAATGAAAAACTGTTTTTT. This encodes CASSLTTNEKLFF.

In its sample, this clonotype was seen many times. The genes are TRBV10-3 and TRBJ2-7, with D unresolved. This CDR3 region has 12 residues. Per the germline V gene, CDR1 is ENHRY and CDR2 is SYGVKD. V shed 4 bases and J shed 3 bases, with 7 bases lying between them. CDR3 loop: CAISGNSYEQYF. In DNA, the CDR3 is TGTGCCATCAGTGGAAACAGCTACGAGCAGTACTTC.